The sequence of this TCR beta chain was determined in a study of CD8 T cells in ankylosing spondylitis. In its sample, this clonotype was seen a few times. Using its own MiXCR run on the 5' RACE reads, TCRdb lists one record per CDR3 protein. The table shows nearly 250,000 distinct CDR3 sequences, with roughly 32% occurring only once. Trimming removed 5 bases at V and 2 bases at J, with 18 bases between. CDR1 is MDHEN and CDR2 is SYDVKM in the germline V gene. This CDR3 region has 16 residues. The sample consisted of blood, either unsorted or a sorted T cell fraction (not recorded which). V is TRBV28 and J is TRBJ1-2; weak D call: TRBD1 (6 bases). The receptor was derived from a male donor with ankylosing spondylitis or in good health (not recorded which). The CDR3 region has the DNA TGTGCCAGCAGTGTCGGAGCTAGGACAGACAACTATGGCTACACCTTC. Translating gives CASSVGARTDNYGYTF.